This T cell receptor (beta chain) was profiled in a study of OX40 agonist ivuxolimab in advanced cancers. Study-wide context: Patients received ivuxolimab, an intravenous treatment, every 2 weeks at 0.01 to 10 mg/kg. Study-wide results and caveats: Among some nonresponders, normalized T-cell clonal expansion was also low.

Generated by immunoSEQ multiplex PCR, the TCRdb table keeps only in-frame clones and is missing some. The table records under 100,000 clones, about 91% of them present only once. Trimming removed 7 bases from V and 2 bases from J, with 15 bases in between. The germline V gene encodes CDR1 SNHLY and CDR2 FYNNEI. This CDR3 has 15 residues. For this clone: The antigen remains unidentified.

The sequenced sample was CD4+ or CD8+ T cells sorted from blood, obtained in a trial of the OX40 agonist ivuxolimab. The V gene is TRBV2, the J gene TRBJ1-5; possible D gene TRBD1, 5 bases. The clonotype was recovered from an adult with an advanced solid tumor such as melanoma, head and neck, liver or kidney cancer. Written as DNA, the CDR3 is TGTGCCAGCACCGGCGGGGCCCAAGGCAATCAGCCCCAGCATTTT. The encoded protein is CASTGGAQGNQPQHF.